These T cell receptor beta chains were read from a single sample in a study of molecular identifiers for immune sequencing clone quantification. Each CDR3 protein gets one entry after TCRdb re-called the PCR reads with MiXCR. Altogether approximately 550,000 distinct CDR3 sequences are present, roughly 24% being singletons, with the ten largest covering approximately 0.76%. Sequenced: naive CD8+ T cells from blood, with Jurkat cell RNA spiked in. These receptors originate from a human donor in good health. Some libraries in this study had Jurkat cell RNA spiked in. CDR3s include the opening cysteine and the closing phenylalanine or tryptophan. The order of the fields is J gene, V gene, clone size, D gene, CDR3 DNA, CDR3 protein. D genes are given only for firm matches. Some rows mark clone size as missing; the rest say once, few, many or name a class of expanded clone.

TRBJ2-1,TRBV20-1,few,-,TGCAGTGCTAGAAGGGAGGCCCCCCCCTACTACAATGAGCAGTTCTTC,CSARREAPPYYNEQFF
TRBJ1-2,TRBV7-6,-,-,TGTGCCAGCAGCTTATCAAATAGGGGAGGCTACACCTTC,CASSLSNRGGYTF
TRBJ1-1,TRBV5-6,-,-,TGTGCCAGCAGCTTGACAGGGATGAACACTGAAGCTTCCTTT,CASSLTGMNTEASF
TRBJ1-6,TRBV27,-,-,TGTGCCAGCAGCCCGGGGATGGCTAATTCACCCCTCCACTTT,CASSPGMANSPLHF
TRBJ2-3,TRBV19,few,-,TGTGCCAGTAGTATACGGGAGTCAGATACGCAGTATTTT,CASSIRESDTQYF
TRBJ1-1,TRBV28,-,-,TGTGCCAGCAACTCACCAGGGGTTGAGGACAGCACTGAAGCTTTCTTT,CASNSPGVEDSTEAFF
TRBJ2-1,TRBV15,-,-,TGTGCCACCAGCATAAGGCTAGTGCAGGGGTACAATGAGCAGTTCTTC,CATSIRLVQGYNEQFF
TRBJ2-3,TRBV20-1,-,-,TGCAGTGCTAGAAGTGGCACAGATACGCAGTATTTT,CSARSGTDTQYF
TRBJ1-1,TRBV7-8,few,TRBD1,TGTGCCAGCAGCTTGGGACAGGGGGCATCGGCTGAAGCTTTCTTT,CASSLGQGASAEAFF
TRBJ2-7,TRBV20-1,-,-,TGCAGTGCGACAGCCAGCTCCTACGAGCAGTACTTC,CSATASSYEQYF
TRBJ2-7,TRBV7-3,few,-,TGTGCCAGCAGCTTAGAATCTTTGGCCCTAGGACGGACCCCCGAGCAGTACTTC,CASSLESLALGRTPEQYF
TRBJ1-2,TRBV7-9,few,-,TGTGCCAGCAGCTCCCAGGCGACGGAATCCTACACCTTC,CASSSQATESYTF
TRBJ2-3,TRBV7-9,-,TRBD1,TGTGCCAGCAGCCTACCTCTTTCGGGACAGGGGGCAGATACGCAGTATTTT,CASSLPLSGQGADTQYF
TRBJ2-3,TRBV7-3,-,-,TGTGCCAGCTCGTTCGGGGTCGGGACAGATACGCAGTATTTT,CASSFGVGTDTQYF
TRBJ2-7,TRBV4-1,once,TRBD1,TGCGCCAGCAGCCAAGATAGGGGGCTGTCCGAGCAGTACTTC,CASSQDRGLSEQYF
TRBJ2-7,TRBV4-2,many,-,TGTGCCAGCAGCCAAGCTTTGGTCGGGACAACTTGGTACGAGCAGTACTTC,CASSQALVGTTWYEQYF
TRBJ1-2,TRBV12-3/TRBV12-4,-,-,TGTGCCAGCATGCCTCCCGGGGCTAGCGGCTACACCTTC,CASMPPGASGYTF
TRBJ2-7,TRBV6-1,-,-,TGTGCCAGCAGTGCCATACAGGAAACCTACGAGCAGTACTTC,CASSAIQETYEQYF
TRBJ1-2,TRBV6-2/TRBV6-3,-,-,TGTGCCAGCAGTTACTCCCCTTACGGCTATGGCTACACCTTC,CASSYSPYGYGYTF
TRBJ2-2,TRBV28,few,TRBD1,TGTGCCAGCAAAAACAGGGGGTTCGGCGGGGAGCTGTTTTTT,CASKNRGFGGELFF
TRBJ2-3,TRBV20-1,few,-,TGCAGTGCTAGAGATGTGGGCAGGGCAACCCGTCGCCACGGCACAGATACGCAGTATTTT,CSARDVGRATRRHGTDTQYF
TRBJ2-4,TRBV20-1,-,TRBD2,TGCAGTGCTCGGGATACCCGGACTAGCGGGGAAAACATTCAGTACTTC,CSARDTRTSGENIQYF
TRBJ2-7,TRBV6-5,-,-,TGTGCCAGCAGGGGACTGGGGATCGAGCAGTACTTC,CASRGLGIEQYF
TRBJ1-2,TRBV12-5,-,TRBD1,TGTGCTAGTGGTGGCCGGGACAGAGGATTATATGGCTACACCTTC,CASGGRDRGLYGYTF
TRBJ2-7,TRBV2,-,-,TGTGCCAGCGGGGTAGGGGCCTACGAGCAGTACTTC,CASGVGAYEQYF
TRBJ2-7,TRBV5-6,many,TRBD2,TGTGCCAGCAGCCTGGGACTAGCGGAACCCGCCGAGCAGTACTTC,CASSLGLAEPAEQYF
TRBJ2-2,TRBV6-5,few,TRBD2,TGTGCCAGCAGCTGGACTAGCGGGGGGGCGGGCACCGGGGAGCTGTTTTTT,CASSWTSGGAGTGELFF
TRBJ2-1,TRBV9,-,-,TGTGCCAGCAGCGTCAAAGGGGTTGGTTCCTACAATGAGCAGTTCTTC,CASSVKGVGSYNEQFF
TRBJ2-7,TRBV6-5,-,-,TGTGCCAGCACCCCGACAGCTGGGGGTTCCTACGAGCAGTACTTC,CASTPTAGGSYEQYF
TRBJ1-4,TRBV7-9,many,-,TGTGCCAGCAGCGAGCCCGGGCAGAGACTGTTTTTT,CASSEPGQRLFF
TRBJ2-5,TRBV12-3/TRBV12-4,few,-,TGTGCCAGCAGTCACCCGATCGCGTCGGCTTCGGAGACCCAGTACTTC,CASSHPIASASETQYF
TRBJ1-1,TRBV5-8,-,-,TGTGCCAGCAGCTGGGGGGGCGTTCGGACTGAAGCTTTCTTT,CASSWGGVRTEAFF
TRBJ2-1,TRBV25-1,-,TRBD2,TGTGCCAGCAGTGTCCAGGGCGGACTAGCGCCTCAGGAGCAGTTCTTC,CASSVQGGLAPQEQFF
TRBJ2-7,TRBV20-1,-,-,TGCAGTGCTAGTTCCGCGGGTGAAACCTACGAGCAGTACTTC,CSASSAGETYEQYF
TRBJ2-3,TRBV5-6,few,TRBD2,TGTGCCAGCAGCCCCGGACTAGCGGGGGGCAACACAGATACGCAGTATTTT,CASSPGLAGGNTDTQYF
TRBJ1-5,TRBV10-2,few,-,TGCGCCAGCAGTGAATCGGGGGGCAATCAGCCCCAGCATTTT,CASSESGGNQPQHF
TRBJ2-2,TRBV5-3,few,TRBD1,TGTGCCAGCAGCCAAGGGACAGTGATGAACACCGGGGAGCTGTTTTTT,CASSQGTVMNTGELFF
TRBJ2-7,TRBV27,many,-,TGTGCCAGCAGCCAAGTGGATAACCCTTCACCCGAGCAGTACTTC,CASSQVDNPSPEQYF
TRBJ2-7,TRBV5-4,-,-,TGTGCCAGCAGCCCCTTACCGGGTGAATCCTACGAGCAGTACTTC,CASSPLPGESYEQYF
TRBJ1-1,TRBV12-3/TRBV12-4,many,-,TGTGCCAGCAGTTCCGGTTCCCAAGCTTTCTTT,CASSSGSQAFF
TRBJ2-5,TRBV6-5,few,-,TGTGCCAGCAGTCCTCAACCAGACCAAGAGACCCAGTACTTC,CASSPQPDQETQYF
TRBJ1-1,TRBV15,once,-,TGTGCCACCAGCCCCCGGTCGGAGGGCACTGAAGCTTTCTTT,CATSPRSEGTEAFF
TRBJ2-7,TRBV28,few,TRBD2,TGTGCCAGCAGTCCAACTCTGGGACTAGCGGGTTACGAGCAGTACTTC,CASSPTLGLAGYEQYF
TRBJ1-2,TRBV4-1,-,-,TGCGCCAGCAGCCAAGACAGAGACTATGGCCACACCTTC,CASSQDRDYGHTF
TRBJ2-5,TRBV11-2,many,-,TGTGCCAGCAGCTTATGGGCAGGCCAAGAGACCCAGTACTTC,CASSLWAGQETQYF
TRBJ2-7,TRBV2,many,-,TGTGCCAGCAGGAGTGGTGACGAGCAGTACTTC,CASRSGDEQYF
TRBJ2-7,TRBV27,few,TRBD1,TGTGCCACCCAACAGGGGGGTGTCGAGCAGTACTTC,CATQQGGVEQYF
TRBJ2-3,TRBV28,few,-,TGTGCCAGCAGTTTGGGGTTTAATCCCCCCACCGATACGCAGTATTTT,CASSLGFNPPTDTQYF
TRBJ1-1,TRBV7-3,-,-,TGCGCCCGCCCCTCACCACGGGCGGGGCCAGAAGCTTTCTTT,CARPSPRAGPEAFF